This T cell receptor beta chain comes out of a study of cytomegalovirus exposure and HLA in healthy donors. Findings and caveats of the study: The authors later found TCR association rates varying by HLA locus, with DRB1 most and HLA-C fewest. In a later analysis, at a false discovery rate of 0.05, roughly 16,000 TCR beta sequences matched HLA alleles. As a later analysis showed, a missense DCLRE1C variant was linked to trimming of TCR beta V- and J-genes. Usually a TCR sequence was rare, but some public TCRs were found in many donors.

Researchers ran the PCR with 60 Vbeta and 13 Jbeta primers. Clones were sequenced by immunoSEQ multiplex PCR, and TCRdb holds only the in-frame ones, with some missing. The sample holds 150,000 to 200,000 clones, roughly 73% seen once. The V end lost 5 bases, the J end lost 4 bases, and 6 bases lay between the germline ends. This CDR3 spans 11 amino acids. The germline V gene has CDR1 SNHLY and CDR2 FYNNEI. Regarding this clone: Its target is not known.

The sequenced material came from PBMCs. The TCR sequence derives from a woman aged 30 to 39 in good health and CMV-seronegative. This chain joins TRBV2 and TRBJ2-7; D remains unclear. Here the CDR3 reads CASSLRYEQYF. DNA of the CDR3: TGTGCCAGCAGTCTACGGTACGAGCAGTACTTC.